This T cell receptor (beta chain) originates from a study of T cells after yellow fever vaccination. Study details: SMART-Seq v4 Ultra Low Input handled preparation of low-cell-number fractions. Study-level results: Weaker in magnitude, the secondary response showed a faster peak on day 5 versus 15. Post-booster reappearance was seen for most primary-vaccination clones (about 96% CD4, about 90% CD8).

A word on this clonotype: Its antigen is as yet unknown.

This CDR3 comprises 15 residues. J lost 5 bases, V lost 4 bases, and 4 bases had no gene match. Germline V lookup: CDR1 KGHSH, CDR2 LQKENI. A universal primer site and UMIs were added as TCR cDNA was made by 5'RACE template switching. Each CDR3 protein is one row after TCRdb ran MiXCR on the 5' RACE reads. This table holds about 340,000 distinct CDR3 sequences, around 12% found once. The material was CD4+ T cells sorted from PBMCs, obtained 15 days after the yellow fever booster vaccination. This chain uses TRBV18 with TRBJ2-4, with 11 positions matching TRBD2. This clonotype originated in a man between 18 and 29 years old who received the YFV17D yellow fever vaccine. The CDR3 spells CASSLAGGHQNIQYF. For the CDR3, the DNA is TGTGCCAGCTCACTAGCGGGGGGGCACCAAAACATTCAGTACTTC.